The 26 T cell receptor beta chains presented below share a single source sample, sequenced in a study of shared clonotypes between healthy human individuals. Assay used: immunoSEQ multiplex PCR; TCRdb lists only in-frame clones, some missing. The sample lists about 2.2 million clones, 93% occurring once. CD8 cells classed as naive were CD45RO-negative and positively selected for CCR7, excluding terminally differentiated effector memory CD45RA+ cells. Material: naive CD8+ T cells from PBMCs. The receptor source for this set is a man aged 18 to 29 in good health. Some clones in this sample may be carry-over from other donors' samples.

The rearrangement uses TRBV5-4 and TRBJ2-7, with D tentatively TRBD1 or TRBD2 (5 bases each). The V end was cut by 4 bases, the J end by 7 bases, with 21 bases between. The CDR3 has 15 residues. CDR1 and CDR2 (germline): SGHNT, YYREEE (reference sequence). CDR3 sequence reads: CASSLGDPLTSEQYF. The CDR3 DNA follows: TGTGCCAGCAGCCTGGGGGATCCTCTGACCAGTGAGCAGTACTTC.

This chain links TRBV5-6 with TRBJ2-1; perhaps TRBD2 as D (5 bases). This CDR3 comprises 14 residues. Trimming took 7 bases from V and 8 from J, leaving 19 bases between them. Germline CDR1 SGHDT, CDR2 YYEEEE. CDR3 amino acids: CASDLHSGSYEQFF. The CDR3 bases are TGTGCCAGCGACCTGCACTCGGGATCGTATGAGCAGTTCTTC.

The chain combines TRBV7-9 with TRBJ1-3; D may be TRBD1 (5 bases). CDR1 is SEHNR, CDR2 FQNEAQ, per germline (reference sequence). CDR3 length equals 15 residues. Trimming stripped 8 bases from V and 2 bases from J, with 16 bases between. This CDR3 is CASLKGALPGNTIYF. CDR3 in DNA: TGTGCCAGCTTAAAAGGGGCCCTCCCTGGAAACACCATATATTTT.

The gene calls are TRBV27 and TRBJ2-2; D is ambiguous. V was pared by 3 bases and J by 4 bases, with 12 bases between. The CDR3 contains 15 residues. Germline CDR1 MNHEY, CDR2 SMNVEV (reference sequence). The CDR3 sequence is CASSFYLPPTGELFF. DNA for the CDR3: TGTGCCAGCAGTTTCTACCTACCACCCACCGGGGAGCTGTTTTTT.

Here the CDR3 reads CASSWSSGRAYNEQFF. The CDR3 nucleotides read TGTGCCAGCAGCTGGTCTAGCGGGAGGGCCTACAATGAGCAGTTCTTC. The chain uses TRBV11-2 and TRBJ2-1; TRBD2 aligns across 12 bases. The germline gives CDR1 SGHAT, CDR2 FQNNGV. The CDR3 has 16 residues. V shed 4 bases and J 2 bases; nucleotides not matched to a gene: 3.

J is TRBJ2-2 and V is TRBV4-1; D is unresolved. V gave up 4 bases and J gave up 8 bases, with 8 bases separating them. The germline CDR1 and CDR2 sequences are MGHRA and YSYEKL. The CDR3 has 12 residues. The CDR3 sequence: CASSRPVGELFF. CDR3 in DNA: TGCGCCAGCAGCCGCCCCGTGGGGGAGCTGTTTTTT.

V and J are TRBV28 and TRBJ2-5; 8 bases are a match to TRBD1. The CDR3 totals 14 residues. The junction had 5 bases not matched to a gene; V was cut back by 3 bases and J by 5 bases. In germline, CDR1 is MDHEN, CDR2 SYDVKM. The CDR3 coding sequence is TGTGCCAGCAGTTTGCGGCAGGGGGCCGAGACCCAGTACTTC. Translating gives CASSLRQGAETQYF.

V gene TRBV11-2 combines with J gene TRBJ2-7; perhaps TRBD2 as D (6 bases). This CDR3 has 12 amino acids. Germline lookup yields CDR1 SGHAT and CDR2 FQNNGV. V dropped 6 bases and J dropped 4 bases, with 10 bases sitting between them. The CDR3 loop is CASSYGGYEQYF. The CDR3, as DNA: TGTGCCAGCAGTTATGGGGGGTACGAGCAGTACTTC.

This rearrangement joins TRBV5-1 to TRBJ2-7, with D uncertain. Trimming left V 0 bases short and J 6 bases short, with 7 bases between. The CDR3 runs to 12 residues. The germline CDR1 and CDR2 sequences are SGHRS and YFSETQ. CDR3 DNA: TGCGCCAGCAGCTTGGCCCCTGGCGAGCAGTACTTC. Its protein product is CASSLAPGEQYF.

This chain links TRBV6-1 with TRBJ2-7; 9 bases match TRBD1. Looked up from germline, CDR1 is MNHNS and CDR2 is SASEGT. The CDR3 spans 12 residues. V dropped 10 bases and J dropped 3; count of bases not matched to a gene: 4. The DNA for the CDR3 is TGTGCCACCGGGACAGGGCGCTACGAGCAGTACTTC. Its translation: CATGTGRYEQYF.

The CDR3 region is CASSERHYEQYF. As DNA, the CDR3 is TGTGCCAGCAGTGAAAGGCACTACGAGCAGTACTTC. The rearrangement links TRBV2 to TRBJ2-7; no clear D. This CDR3 region has 12 residues. V was cut by 2 bases and J by 3 bases, with 5 bases left in between. Germline V gene data show CDR1 as SNHLY and CDR2 as FYNNEI.

This clone has a single count. The V gene is TRBV4-1, the J gene TRBJ2-7, with TRBD2 matching over 11 bases. V was clipped by 0 bases and J by 2 bases; unmatched bases: 6. CDR3 length equals 17 residues. The germline CDR1 and CDR2 sequences are MGHRA and YSYEKL. CDR3 nucleotides: TGCGCCAGCAGCCAAGATTCGACGACTAGCGGGACCTACGAGCAGTACTTC. Protein: CASSQDSTTSGTYEQYF.

In the case of this clone: Different DNA sequences within this sample yield the same CDR3. The V and J genes are TRBV5-1 and TRBJ2-7, with TRBD2 identical over 7 bases. The trim removed 2 bases at V and 3 bases at J, leaving 2 bases unmatched. This CDR3 spans 13 amino acids. From germline, CDR1 is SGHRS and CDR2 YFSETQ. The CDR3: CASSFGDYYEQYF. The CDR3 DNA follows: TGCGCCAGCAGCTTTGGGGACTACTACGAGCAGTACTTC.

The CDR3 region has the DNA TGTGCCAGCAGTGAATCTGACTTCTATGGCTACACCTTC. It encodes CASSESDFYGYTF. The rearrangement links TRBV25-1 to TRBJ1-2; D uncertain. This CDR3 comprises 13 residues. The ends were cut back, 1 base at V and 4 bases at J, with 7 bases in the middle. Germline V lookup: CDR1 MGHDK, CDR2 SYGVNS.

The chain combines TRBV7-9 with TRBJ2-3, with unresolved D. Trimming took 1 base from V and 6 from J, leaving 8 bases between them. This CDR3 has 13 amino acids. The germline CDR1 and CDR2 sequences are SEHNR and FQNEAQ (reference sequence). The CDR3: CASSLVEEDTQYF. The CDR3 DNA follows: TGTGCCAGCAGCTTAGTTGAAGAGGATACGCAGTATTTT.

The CDR3 bases are TGTGCCAGCAGTCCGAGACACGTTGCTACCCACAATGAGCAGTTCTTC. Its translation is CASSPRHVATHNEQFF. The rearrangement links TRBV28 to TRBJ2-1, with D hard to call. Trimming shortened V by 5 bases and J by 5 bases, and 19 bases separated the two germline ends. Germline CDR1 is MDHEN and CDR2 is SYDVKM. This CDR3 comprises 16 residues.

The chain combines TRBV18 with TRBJ1-3; D might be TRBD1 (5 bases). V lost 0 bases and J lost 0, with 15 bases in between. The CDR3 covers 18 residues. From germline, CDR1 is KGHSH and CDR2 LQKENI. Here the CDR3 DNA reads TGTGCCAGCTCACCACCCACCATCCGACAGCTCTCTGGAAACACCATATATTTT. This codes for CASSPPTIRQLSGNTIYF.

The chain recombines TRBV25-1 with TRBJ2-3, with TRBD2 identical over 7 bases. CDR1 and CDR2 (germline): MGHDK, SYGVNS. Trimming at V came to 7 bases and at J to 1 base, leaving 8 bases not matched to a gene. This CDR3 has 15 amino acids. The CDR3 is CASTFREGGTDTQYF. CDR3 in DNA: TGTGCCAGCACGTTTAGGGAGGGTGGCACAGATACGCAGTATTTT.

As for this clone: Without the conserved terminal phenylalanine or tryptophan, this CDR3 likely stems from a read error. Because the CDR3's place on the DNA is in doubt, the DNA is left out and the CDR3 is given as listed by TCRdb. The genes are TRBV5-1 and TRBJ1-2. The length of the CDR3 is 9 amino acids, counting both ends. CDR1 and CDR2 from the germline V gene are SGHRS and YFSETQ. CDR3 region: CASSLEALV.

The chain uses TRBV11-2 and TRBJ2-3; D tentatively reads TRBD1 or TRBD2 (5 bases each). V was clipped by 10 bases and J by 4 bases, with 15 bases between them. CDR1 and CDR2 from the germline V gene are SGHAT and FQNNGV. The CDR3 runs to 13 residues. The CDR3 sequence: CAIWGFSPDTQYF. In nucleotides, the CDR3 is TGTGCCATCTGGGGGTTTAGCCCAGATACGCAGTATTTT.

The chain couples TRBV2 to TRBJ2-5; D might be TRBD1 or TRBD2, each matching 5 bases. The CDR3 totals 14 residues. Looked up from germline, CDR1 is SNHLY and CDR2 is FYNNEI. Between the trimmed V and J ends, which lost 2 bases and 7 bases, there was a span of 14 bases. The CDR3: CASSERGRPGTQYF. The CDR3, as DNA: TGTGCCAGCAGTGAACGGGGACGTCCAGGGACCCAGTACTTC.

The gene calls are TRBV6-6 and TRBJ2-7; D might be TRBD1 (5 bases). The germline V and J ends were trimmed by 6 bases and 5 bases, with 11 bases remaining between them. Germline CDR1 and CDR2: MNHNY and SVGAGI (reference sequence). CDR3 size: 12 residues. CDR3 region: CASSSPRDEQYF. CDR3 nucleotides: TGTGCCAGCAGCAGCCCCAGGGACGAGCAGTACTTC.

This sequence joins TRBV5-6 and TRBJ1-1; 12 bases are shared with TRBD1. CDR3 length: 18 amino acids. V lost 0 bases and J lost 5; bases outside the gene matches: 11. Germline V gene data show CDR1 as SGHDT and CDR2 as YYEEEE. CDR3 amino acids: CASSLDGTGGPLWTEAFF. For the CDR3, the DNA is TGTGCCAGCAGCTTGGACGGGACAGGGGGCCCTTTGTGGACTGAAGCTTTCTTT. Full variable domain (outside the CDR3, taken from reference TRBV5-6 and TRBJ1-1): DAGVTQSPTHLIKTRGQQVTLRCSPKSGHDTVSWYQQALGQGPQFIFQYYEEEERQRGNFPDRFSGHQFPNYSSELNVNALLLGDSALYLCASSLDGTGGPLWTEAFFGQGTRLTVV.

The genes are TRBV7-8 and TRBJ1-2; TRBD1 agrees at 7 bases. The germline V gene has CDR1 SGHVS and CDR2 FQNEAQ. V lost 2 bases, J lost 4 bases, and 10 bases stayed unmatched. The CDR3 totals 16 residues. The CDR3: CASSLWGGQHRYGYTF. The CDR3, as DNA: TGTGCCAGCAGCTTATGGGGGGGACAGCACCGCTATGGCTACACCTTC.

The V gene is TRBV29-1, the J gene TRBJ2-3, with 8 bases lining up with TRBD2. This CDR3 comprises 13 residues. The J segment lost 5 bases and the V segment lost 7 bases, leaving 8 bases of the junction unmatched. The V gene's germline CDR1 is SQVTM and CDR2 ANQGSEA. The CDR3 reads CSALAGWEDTQYF. Written as DNA, the CDR3 is TGCAGCGCCTTAGCGGGATGGGAAGATACGCAGTATTTT.

V and J are TRBV27 and TRBJ2-1, with TRBD2 identical over 10 bases. Looked up from germline, CDR1 is MNHEY and CDR2 is SMNVEV (reference sequence). There are 15 residues in the CDR3. Losses at the gene ends were 4 bases for V and 2 bases for J; bases not matched to a gene: 2. The CDR3 DNA reads TGTGCCAGCAGTTCAACTAGCGGGACCTACAATGAGCAGTTCTTC. This translates into CASSSTSGTYNEQFF.